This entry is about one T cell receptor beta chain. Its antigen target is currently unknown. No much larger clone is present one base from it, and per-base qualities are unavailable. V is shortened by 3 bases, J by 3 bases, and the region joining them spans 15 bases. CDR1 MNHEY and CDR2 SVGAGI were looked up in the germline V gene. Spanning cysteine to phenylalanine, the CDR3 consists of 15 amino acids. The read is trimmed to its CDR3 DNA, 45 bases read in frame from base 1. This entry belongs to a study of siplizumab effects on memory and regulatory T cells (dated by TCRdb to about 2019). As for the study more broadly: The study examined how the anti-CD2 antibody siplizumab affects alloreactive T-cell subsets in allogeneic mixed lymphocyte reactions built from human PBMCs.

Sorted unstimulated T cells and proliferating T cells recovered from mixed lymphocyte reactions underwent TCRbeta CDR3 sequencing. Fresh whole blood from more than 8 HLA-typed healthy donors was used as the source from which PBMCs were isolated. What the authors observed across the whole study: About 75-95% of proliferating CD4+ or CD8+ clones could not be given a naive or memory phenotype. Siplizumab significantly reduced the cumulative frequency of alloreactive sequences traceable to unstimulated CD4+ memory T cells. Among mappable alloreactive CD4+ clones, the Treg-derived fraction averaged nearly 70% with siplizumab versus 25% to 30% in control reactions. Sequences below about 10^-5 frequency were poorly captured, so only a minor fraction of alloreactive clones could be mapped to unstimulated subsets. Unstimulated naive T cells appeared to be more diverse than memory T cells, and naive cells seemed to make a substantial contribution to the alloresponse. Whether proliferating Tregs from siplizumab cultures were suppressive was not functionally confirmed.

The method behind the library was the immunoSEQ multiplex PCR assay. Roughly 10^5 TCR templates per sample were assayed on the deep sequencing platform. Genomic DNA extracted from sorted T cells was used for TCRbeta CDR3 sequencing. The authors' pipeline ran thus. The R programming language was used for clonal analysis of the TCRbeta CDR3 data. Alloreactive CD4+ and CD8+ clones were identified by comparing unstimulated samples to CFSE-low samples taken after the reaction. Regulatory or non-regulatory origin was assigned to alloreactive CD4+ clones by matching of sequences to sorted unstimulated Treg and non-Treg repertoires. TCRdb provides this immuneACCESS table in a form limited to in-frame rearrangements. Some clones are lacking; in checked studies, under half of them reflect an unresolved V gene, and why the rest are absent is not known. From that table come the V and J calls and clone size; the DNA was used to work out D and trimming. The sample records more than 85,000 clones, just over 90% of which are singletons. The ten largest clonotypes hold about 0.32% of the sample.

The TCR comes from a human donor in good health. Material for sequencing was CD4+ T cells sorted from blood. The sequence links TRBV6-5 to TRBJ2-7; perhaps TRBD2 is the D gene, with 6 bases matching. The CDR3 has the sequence CASSYAGTGDYEQYF. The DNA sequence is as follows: TGTGCCAGCAGTTATGCCGGGACGGGGGACTACGAGCAGTACTTC.